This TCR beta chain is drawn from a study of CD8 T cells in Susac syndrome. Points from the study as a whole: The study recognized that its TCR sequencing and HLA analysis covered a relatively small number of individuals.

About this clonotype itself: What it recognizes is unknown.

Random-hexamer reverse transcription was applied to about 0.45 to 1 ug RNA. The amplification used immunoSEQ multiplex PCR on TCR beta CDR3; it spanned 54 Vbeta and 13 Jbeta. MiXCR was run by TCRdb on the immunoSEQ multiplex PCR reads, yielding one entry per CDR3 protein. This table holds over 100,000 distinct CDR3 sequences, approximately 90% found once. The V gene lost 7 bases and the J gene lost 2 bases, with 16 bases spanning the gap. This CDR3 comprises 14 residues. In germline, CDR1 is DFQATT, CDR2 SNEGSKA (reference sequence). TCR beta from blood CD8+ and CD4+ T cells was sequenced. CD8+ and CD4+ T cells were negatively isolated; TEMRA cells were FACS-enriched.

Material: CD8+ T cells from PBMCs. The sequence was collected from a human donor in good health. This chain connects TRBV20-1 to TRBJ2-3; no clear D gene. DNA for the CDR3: TGCAGTGTTCCTGGATCTCTAATCACAGATACGCAGTATTTT. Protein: CSVPGSLITDTQYF.